This TCR beta chain was recovered during a study of T cells in Graves' hyperthyroidism and ophthalmopathy. Germline V CDR1 and CDR2: LNHDA, SQIVND (reference sequence). This CDR3 spans 12 amino acids. V was cut by 6 bases and J by 5 bases, with 8 bases left in between. This clonotype has at least ten counts. Its antigen is still unknown. RNA transcripts yielded amplified TCR beta CDR3 regions. The TCR CDR3 first-round RT-PCR relied on the HTBI primer set. TCRdb re-called the multiplex PCR reads through MiXCR, storing one row per CDR3 protein. The table shows 400,000 to 550,000 distinct CDR3 sequences, with approximately 24% occurring only once. General study points: Prediction of ophthalmopathy progression came a median approximately 6 months pre-onset. Ophthalmopathy could be told apart from stable hyperthyroidism with a 13 V-J model. Peripheral blood also featured most of the thyroid clonotypes expanded above 0.001.

The clonotype comes from a woman in her thirties with Graves' ophthalmopathy. Sequencing used blood. V usage is TRBV19 and J usage is TRBJ1-5; D ambiguous. The CDR3 reads CASRLRDQPQHF. The CDR3 nucleotides are TGTGCCAGTAGGCTAAGGGATCAGCCCCAGCATTTT.